This entry concerns a single TCR beta chain. The sample belongs to a study of T cell clones after liver transplantation. Across the whole study: Standard immunosuppression, with no induction, continued until 12-24 months after transplant.

The germline gives CDR1 SGHVS, CDR2 FQNEAQ. V lost 3 bases and J lost 3, with 8 bases in between. This CDR3 comprises 13 residues. Libraries were prepared by immunoSEQ multiplex PCR; TCRdb keeps only in-frame clonotypes and omits some of them. The data show more than 95,000 clones, roughly 80% seen once. The chain carries TRBV7-8 and TRBJ2-5, with a tentative D call TRBD2 (6 bases). This sequence originates from a human patient who received a liver transplant. The graft donor may have contributed some T cells. Here the sequenced sample was CD4+ T cells from blood, taken 47 months after liver transplant. CDR3 bases: TGTGCCAGCAGCTTGCGGGGAAAAGAGACCCAGTACTTC. Translation gives CASSLRGKETQYF.